The next 5 T cell receptor beta chains were all read from a single sample in a study of T-cell reconstitution after alpha-beta-depleted transplantation in children (dated by TCRdb to about 2016). The sample's treatment or condition, from its label and the paper: allogeneic hematopoietic cell transplantation with graft depleted of TCRalphabeta T cells and CD19 B cells. The method was PCR. TCRdb records Illumina HiSeq 2500 as the sequencer. Molecular barcoding was employed in the preparation of TCR libraries, with unique molecular identifiers being used to normalize TCRbeta repertoire quantification. TCRdb reprocessing: public reads trimmed at Q25 with fastp, clones called with MiXCR, in-frame beta chains kept. When rows share a CDR3 protein, they turn into one entry using the most common DNA and genes. This sample has approximately 980,000 distinct CDR3 sequences in its table, and roughly 29% of those were observed once. The ten largest clones take up roughly 28% of the sample.

The specimen comprised PBMCs, mostly from graft donor cells, sampled 360 days after TCRalphabeta/CD19-depleted stem cell transplant. The receptor set was obtained from a boy less than two years old who had a stem cell transplant for SCID, so the T cells may come from the graft donor.

V gene TRBV10-3 combines with J gene TRBJ1-1; D not certain. The V and J ends lost 8 bases and 2 bases respectively, with 12 bases between them. CDR1 is ENHRY and CDR2 is SYGVKD in the germline V gene. The CDR3 extends over 13 amino acids. CDR3 residues: CAIGRRVNTEAFF. The CDR3 DNA reads TGTGCCATCGGTAGGCGGGTAAACACTGAAGCTTTCTTT.

This clonotype was seen a handful of times. The V call is TRBV5-6, the J call TRBJ1-2; the D gene is possibly TRBD1 (5 bases). The CDR3 length is 12 residues. CDR1 SGHDT and CDR2 YYEEEE come from the germline V gene. The V gene lost 3 bases and the J gene lost 6 bases, with 9 bases spanning the gap. CDR3 protein: CASSWTRDGYTF. DNA for the CDR3: TGTGCCAGCAGCTGGACAAGGGATGGCTACACCTTC.

The genes are TRBV20-1 and TRBJ2-1; no definite D call. Germline assignment: CDR1 DFQATT and CDR2 SNEGSKA (reference sequence). V lost 0 bases to trimming and J lost 0 bases, with 9 bases between them. This CDR3 has 15 amino acids. The CDR3 nucleotides read TGCAGTGCTAGAGATCGGGTATACTCCTACAATGAGCAGTTCTTC. This codes for CSARDRVYSYNEQFF.

This clonotype was counted a few times. The chain employs TRBV27 and TRBJ2-3, with D possibly matching TRBD1 (6 bases). The CDR3 runs 16 residues. Germline values: CDR1 MNHEY, CDR2 SMNVEV (reference sequence). V was shortened by 4 bases and J by 1 base, with 15 bases between the two germline ends. CDR3 DNA sequence: TGTGCCAGCAGTTGGACAGCTCCATTTCGCACAGATACGCAGTATTTT. Amino acid sequence: CASSWTAPFRTDTQYF.

This clonotype has just a few counts. The chain links TRBV20-1 to TRBJ2-1; TRBD2 aligns across 8 bases. The CDR3 has 18 residues. From germline, CDR1 is DFQATT and CDR2 SNEGSKA (reference sequence). V was pared by 6 bases and J by 0 bases, with 16 bases of the junction left unmatched. For the CDR3, the DNA is TGCAGTGCCCGACCGCACGGGCTAGCGGGTTTCTCCTACAATGAGCAGTTCTTC. It yields the protein CSARPHGLAGFSYNEQFF.